This T cell receptor beta chain emerged from a study of Ad26.COV2.S vaccination and SARS-CoV-2 variants (dated by TCRdb to the early 2020s). With respect to the entire study: Vaccine-arm donors were drawn from COV1001, a multicentre, randomized, double-blind, placebo-controlled phase I-IIa trial of Ad26.COV2.S in healthy adults. A total of around 32 samples were included in the TCR-sequenced set, comprising roughly 19 Ad26.COV2.S vaccine recipients, 5 placebo recipients and 8 SARS-CoV-2 convalescent individuals. Trial participants were randomized into five groups of five: low-dose or high-dose Ad26.COV2.S given once or twice, or placebo on both occasions. Throughout the experiments and outcome assessment, investigators stayed blinded to trial group allocation. Dosing of Ad26.COV2.S was intramuscular, at either 5x10^10 or 1x10^11 viral particles, delivered as one shot or as two shots spaced 56 days apart. TCRbeta repertoire sequencing served as the tool for gauging how specific and how broad the SARS-CoV-2-reactive T cell receptors were following Ad26.COV2.S vaccination. The full study reports these points: The authors noted that total T cell responses may have been underestimated by the TCR breadth and depth analyses. The study lacked the statistical power to compare responses across vaccine doses or regimens. Substantial breadth of spike-specific CD8+ and CD4+ T cell responses was reported after vaccination. Vaccine and placebo recipients had comparable non-spike TCR breadth, which fits with the vaccine containing only spike. Spike-specific TCR breadth was higher in Ad26.COV2.S recipients than in placebo recipients (P = 0.0014).

On this clone: No antigen is known for it. No per-base quality is available; no much larger clone lies one base away.

The treatment or condition label, read with the paper, signifies: 15 to 20 received Ad26.COV2.S at low or high dose, single or two shots; 5 received placebo; per-sample allocation not given. For vaccine and placebo recipients, repertoires were sequenced using samples collected on day 63 after the first injection. Cohort 1b enrolled 25 or so adults aged 18-55 years at a single site in Boston, USA, between 29 July and 7 August 2020. Ad26.COV2.S consisted of a replication-incompetent adenovirus type 26 vector by which a prefusion-stabilized SARS-CoV-2 spike protein from the original Wuhan strain was expressed. Including cysteine and phenylalanine, the CDR3 has 14 amino acids. Only the CDR3 part of the read is kept: 42 bases, read in frame from the first base. Ends trimmed: V by 1 base, J by 8 bases; bases unmatched to a gene: 5. From the germline V gene (reference sequence), CDR1 is SGHNT and CDR2 is YYREEE.

TCRbeta CDR3 regions were sequenced with the immunoSEQ Assay. After extraction, genomic DNA underwent amplification by bias-controlled multiplex PCR, followed by high-throughput sequencing. As for how the authors treated the data: To quantify the absolute abundance of each unique TCRbeta CDR3 region, sequences were collapsed and filtered. T cell fraction was estimated by normalizing TCRbeta template counts to usable DNA, with usable DNA measured through amplification of reference genes found in all nucleated cells. Repertoire TCRs were annotated as SARS-CoV-2-specific when V gene, CDR3 amino acid sequence and J gene were exactly matched to a known reactive TCR set. The reference SARS-CoV-2 TCR set was derived from MIRA and filtered for enrichment in COVID-19-positive ImmuneCODE repertoires, a step that removed public or cross-reactive TCRs. Drawing on the MIRA antigens, annotated TCRs were analysed further at the level of specific ORF or position within ORF. Breadth was defined as the number of annotated unique rearrangements divided by the total number of unique productive rearrangements, and depth was defined as the summed frequency of the annotated unique rearrangements. TCR breadth was compared between groups using two-sided Wilcoxon rank-sum tests. TCRdb retrieved this table from immuneACCESS and kept in-frame rearrangements only. Not all clones are present; in checked studies, unresolved V genes account for under half, and no reason is known for the remainder. The D gene and trimming were derived from the DNA, and the V and J assignments and clone size from that table. The table for this sample lists approximately 400,000 clones; about 85% of them were counted only once. The ten largest clonotypes hold roughly 3.5% of the sample.

The input for sequencing was peripheral blood, taken in a trial of Ad26.COV2.S vaccine versus placebo. The TCR comes from a person between 18 and 59 years old who received the Ad26.COV2.S COVID-19 vaccine or a placebo. The chain uses TRBV5-4 and TRBJ1-2; a stretch of 10 junction bases matches TRBD1. This receptor carries the CDR3 CASSLPTGGKGYTF. The sequence in DNA is TGTGCCAGCAGCTTGCCGACAGGGGGCAAGGGCTACACCTTC.